The rows below give T cell receptor beta chains drawn from one sample of a study of cytomegalovirus exposure and HLA in healthy donors. Repertoires were generated with immunoSEQ multiplex PCR, while TCRdb's copy carries only in-frame clones and drops some. The top ten hold approximately 8.7% of the sample, which has about 160,000 clones, approximately 80% seen once. The sequencing input was PBMCs. The source of these receptors is a man aged 18 to 30 in good health and CMV-seropositive. Each CDR3 is given with its conserved first and last residue. Each record gives: J gene, V gene, D gene, clone size, CDR3 DNA, CDR3 protein. The D gene is left open where the match is weak. Rows give clone size only sometimes, using once, few, many, or a class for an expanded clone.

TRBJ2-5	TRBV7-7	TRBD1	.	TGTGCCAGCAGCCAAACAGGGGGCCGGGAGACCCAGTACTTC	CASSQTGGRETQYF
TRBJ1-1	TRBV29-1	TRBD1	.	TGCAGCGTTGATTCTTGGACAGGGGGCGCGGGGGGTAGGACTGAAGCTTTCTTT	CSVDSWTGGAGGRTEAFF
TRBJ1-5	TRBV6-6	TRBD1	.	TGTGCCAGCAGTCCGCGACAGGGTCCGAGCAATCAGCCCCAGCATTTT	CASSPRQGPSNQPQHF
TRBJ2-1	TRBV10-3	TRBD2	.	TGTGCCATCAGTGATATGATCCGGCGAGCGGGAGGTTCGAGCTCCTACAATGAGCAGTTCTTC	CAISDMIRRAGGSSSYNEQFF
TRBJ2-3	TRBV10-3	.	.	TGTGCCATCAGTTCCAACGACAGGTCGACAATGCCAGATACGCAGTATTTT	CAISSNDRSTMPDTQYF
TRBJ1-2	TRBV5-4	TRBD1	few	TGTGCCAGCAGCGTCGGGACAGGGGATGGCTACACCTTC	CASSVGTGDGYTF
TRBJ2-2	TRBV7-3	TRBD2	.	TGTGCCAGCAGCATCGATCGGGGGGGAGGCCGCACCGGGGAGCTGTTTTTT	CASSIDRGGGRTGELFF
TRBJ2-2	TRBV7-3	.	.	TGTTCCAGCAGCTTAAACGGGGGAGTGGGCACCGGGGAGCTGTTTTTT	CSSSLNGGVGTGELFF
TRBJ2-5	TRBV5-1	TRBD2	.	TGCGCCAGCAGCGGAAATAGCGGGAGTGAGCAAGAGACCCAGTACTTC	CASSGNSGSEQETQYF
TRBJ2-5	TRBV5-6	.	few	TGTGCCAGCAGCTTGGAAGGAGGAGGGCTCGGGGAGACCCAGTACTTC	CASSLEGGGLGETQYF
TRBJ1-6	TRBV27	TRBD1	.	TGTGCCAGCACCCTATTCGGACCCGGGACAGGGGGTGAGTGGGAATCACCCCTCCACTTT	CASTLFGPGTGGEWESPLHF
TRBJ1-2	TRBV5-1	TRBD1	.	TGCGCCAGCAGCTTGGACACCACAGGGGGCATCTATGGCTACACCTTC	CASSLDTTGGIYGYTF
TRBJ2-7	TRBV27	TRBD2	.	TGTGCCAGCAGTTCCAGGACTAGCGGGGTCGAGCAGTACTTC	CASSSRTSGVEQYF
TRBJ1-1	TRBV6-1	TRBD1	.	TGTGCCAGCAGACCTAACAGGGGACACTACACTGAAGCTTTCTTT	CASRPNRGHYTEAFF
TRBJ2-2	TRBV7-2	TRBD1	once	TGTGCCAGCAGATCATCAGGGGGCACCACCGGGGAGCTGTTTTTT	CASRSSGGTTGELFF
TRBJ1-5	TRBV19	TRBD1	once	TGTGCCAGTAGTATGAACAGGGGTGGGAATCAGCCCCAGCATTTT	CASSMNRGGNQPQHF
TRBJ1-1	TRBV27	.	few	TGTGCCAGCAGTCTAAACAGGTTCGGTGGCACTGAAGCTTTCTTT	CASSLNRFGGTEAFF
TRBJ2-2	TRBV19	.	once	TGTGCCAGTACAGGGTCCCCGGGTAATTTGTACACCGGGGAGCTGTTTTTT	CASTGSPGNLYTGELFF
TRBJ1-5	TRBV6-1	.	.	TGTGCCAGCAGGGAAACCGGGAGCAATCAGCCCCAGCATTTT	CASRETGSNQPQHF
TRBJ2-1	TRBV9	TRBD2	.	TGTGCCAGCAGCGGTAGCGGGGACGCCTACAATGAGCAGTTCTTC	CASSGSGDAYNEQFF
TRBJ2-2	TRBV4-1	TRBD2	.	TGCGCCAGCAGCCAAGCGGGAGGAAATCCCGGGGAGCTGTTTTTT	CASSQAGGNPGELFF
TRBJ2-7	TRBV9	.	once	TGTGCCAGCAGCGTTGACGCCACAGTAACCTACGAGCAGTACTTC	CASSVDATVTYEQYF
TRBJ1-1	TRBV18	.	.	TGTGCCAGCTCACTTCTCCCAGGGGAAGGGGACACTGAAGCTTTCTTT	CASSLLPGEGDTEAFF
TRBJ1-1	TRBV19	TRBD1	.	TGTGCCAGTAGTAAAAGTGACAGGGGAGTTGCTTTCTTT	CASSKSDRGVAFF
TRBJ2-5	TRBV10-3	TRBD1	.	TGTGCCATCAGTCAGGGGGTTCAAGAGACCCAGTACTTC	CAISQGVQETQYF
TRBJ2-2	TRBV19	TRBD1	.	TGTGCCAGTAATGGACAGGGATGGAGCACCGGGGAGCTGTTTTTT	CASNGQGWSTGELFF
TRBJ2-3	TRBV9	TRBD1	once	TGTGCCAGCAGCGAGGGACAGGTGGATACGCAGTATTTT	CASSEGQVDTQYF
TRBJ2-7	TRBV5-1	TRBD2	.	TGCGCCAGCAGCAAAAGGACTAGCGGGGGGGTTTCCTACGAGCAGTACTTC	CASSKRTSGGVSYEQYF
TRBJ2-4	TRBV5-6	.	.	TGTGCCAGCAGCTGGGGACTAGCCAAAAACATTCAGTACTTC	CASSWGLAKNIQYF
TRBJ2-5	TRBV7-8	.	.	TGTGCCAGCAGCTTAGAGGGAGAGTTTACAGCGTCGGCCCAGTACTTC	CASSLEGEFTASAQYF
TRBJ2-1	TRBV28	TRBD2	.	TGTGCCAGCAAGTCTAGCGGGAGCGGCAATGAGCAGTTCTTC	CASKSSGSGNEQFF
TRBJ1-4	TRBV29-1	.	.	TGCAGCGTTCGAATCACGGGGGAAAAACTGTTTTTT	CSVRITGEKLFF
TRBJ2-1	TRBV11-1	.	.	TGTGCCAGCAGCTTAATAACTTTAAGTGAGCAGTTCTTC	CASSLITLSEQFF
TRBJ2-7	TRBV9	TRBD2	.	TGTGCCAGCAGCCCCCGCGGGACTAGCGGATTCTACGAGCAGTACTTC	CASSPRGTSGFYEQYF
TRBJ1-2	TRBV13	TRBD1	.	TGTGCCAGCAGCTTAGGGGACAGGGACTCGTTCTATGGCTACACCTTC	CASSLGDRDSFYGYTF